The TCR beta chain under discussion was sequenced for a study of blood T cell repertoires in COVID-19. Study at large: Acute and convalescent COVID-19 samples came from the United States, Italy and Spain. The cDNA or gDNA used as material had been derived from T cells, B-cell-depleted T cells, or PBMCs.

Original handling: The assay estimated nucleated cells by amplifying reference gene primers. Sequencing was performed with immunoSEQ multiplex PCR; in TCRdb, only in-frame clones are kept and a portion is missing. D and trimming were read from the DNA, whereas the V and J calls and clone size are those reported in that table. The sample lists 60,000 to 75,000 clones, about four fifths occurring once. This clone was seen more than once but under ten times. Trimming at V came to 2 bases and at J to 4 bases, leaving 7 bases not matched to a gene. This CDR3 spans 16 amino acids. Germline CDR1 reads MGHRA; CDR2 reads YSYEKL.

Sequencing was done on a sample of peripheral blood. This sequence joins TRBV4-1 and TRBJ2-1; 8 bases align to TRBD1. The clonotype was recovered from a woman of 80 years or more with acute or convalescent COVID-19. The chain's CDR3 is CASSQFPGQAYNEQFF. DNA of the CDR3: TGCGCCAGCAGCCAATTCCCGGGACAGGCGTACAATGAGCAGTTCTTC.